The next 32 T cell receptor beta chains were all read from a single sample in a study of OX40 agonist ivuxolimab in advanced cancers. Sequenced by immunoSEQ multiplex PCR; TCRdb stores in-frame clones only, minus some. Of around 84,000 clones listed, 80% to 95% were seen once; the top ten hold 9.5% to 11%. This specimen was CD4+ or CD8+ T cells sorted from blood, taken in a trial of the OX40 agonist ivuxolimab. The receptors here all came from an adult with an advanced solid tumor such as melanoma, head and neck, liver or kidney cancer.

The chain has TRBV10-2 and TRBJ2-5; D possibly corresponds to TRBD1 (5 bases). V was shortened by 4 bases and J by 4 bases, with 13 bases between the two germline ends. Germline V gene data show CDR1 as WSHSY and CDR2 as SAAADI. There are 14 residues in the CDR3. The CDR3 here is CASSVHYGAETQYF. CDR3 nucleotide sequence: TGCGCCAGCAGTGTGCACTATGGGGCAGAGACCCAGTACTTC.

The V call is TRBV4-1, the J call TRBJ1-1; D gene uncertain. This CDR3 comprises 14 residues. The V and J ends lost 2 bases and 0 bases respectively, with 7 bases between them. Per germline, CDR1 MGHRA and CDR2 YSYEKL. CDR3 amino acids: CASSQTQMNTEAFF. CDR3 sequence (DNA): TGCGCCAGCAGCCAAACACAGATGAACACTGAAGCTTTCTTT.

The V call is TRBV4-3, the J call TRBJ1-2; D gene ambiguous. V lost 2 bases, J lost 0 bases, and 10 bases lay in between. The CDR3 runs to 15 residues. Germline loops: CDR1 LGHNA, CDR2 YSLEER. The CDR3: CASSQSSGANYGYTF. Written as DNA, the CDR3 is TGCGCCAGCAGCCAATCGTCCGGAGCTAACTATGGCTACACCTTC.

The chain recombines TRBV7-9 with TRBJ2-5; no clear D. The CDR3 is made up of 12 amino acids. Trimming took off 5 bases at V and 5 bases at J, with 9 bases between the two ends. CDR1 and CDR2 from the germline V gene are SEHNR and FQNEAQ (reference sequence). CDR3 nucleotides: TGTGCCAGCAGCCCGACGACGGAGACCCAGTACTTC. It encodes CASSPTTETQYF.

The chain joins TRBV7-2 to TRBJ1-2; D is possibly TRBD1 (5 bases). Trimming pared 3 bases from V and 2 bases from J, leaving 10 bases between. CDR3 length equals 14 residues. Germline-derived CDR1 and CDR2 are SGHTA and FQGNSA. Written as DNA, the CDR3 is TGTGCCAGCAGCTTCGGGACGTCGAACTATGGCTACACCTTC. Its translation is CASSFGTSNYGYTF.

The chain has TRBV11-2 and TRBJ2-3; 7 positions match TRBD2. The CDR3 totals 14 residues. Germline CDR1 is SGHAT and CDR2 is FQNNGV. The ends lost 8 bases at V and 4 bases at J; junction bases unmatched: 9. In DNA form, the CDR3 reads TGTGCCAGCTCCCGGGGGGACCCCGCAGATACGCAGTATTTT. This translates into CASSRGDPADTQYF. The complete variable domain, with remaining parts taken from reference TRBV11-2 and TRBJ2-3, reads EAGVAQSPRYKIIEKRQSVAFWCNPISGHATLYWYQQILGQGPKLLIQFQNNGVVDDSQLPKDRFSAERLKGVDSTLKIQPAKLEDSAVYLCASSRGDPADTQYFGPGTRLTVL.

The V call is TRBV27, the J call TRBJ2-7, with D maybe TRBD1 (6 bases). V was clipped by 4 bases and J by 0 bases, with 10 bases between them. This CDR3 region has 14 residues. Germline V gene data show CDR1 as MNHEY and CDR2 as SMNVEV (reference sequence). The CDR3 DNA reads TGTGCCAGCAGTTCCCTGGACAGCTCCTACGAGCAGTACTTC. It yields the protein CASSSLDSSYEQYF.

The CDR3 protein is CASSIVPVDTQYF. CDR3 nucleotide sequence: TGTGCCAGTAGTATAGTCCCTGTGGATACGCAGTATTTT. This chain connects TRBV19 to TRBJ2-3; no reliable D call. Trimming took 1 base from V and 6 from J, leaving 8 bases between them. CDR1 is LNHDA, CDR2 SQIVND, per germline (reference sequence). The CDR3 sequence is 13 residues long.

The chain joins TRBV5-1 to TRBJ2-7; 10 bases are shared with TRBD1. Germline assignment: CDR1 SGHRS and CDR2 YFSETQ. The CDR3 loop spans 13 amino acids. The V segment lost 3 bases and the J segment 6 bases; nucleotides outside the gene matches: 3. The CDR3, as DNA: TGCGCCAGCAGCTCCGGGACAGGGGCCGAGCAGTACTTC. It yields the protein CASSSGTGAEQYF.

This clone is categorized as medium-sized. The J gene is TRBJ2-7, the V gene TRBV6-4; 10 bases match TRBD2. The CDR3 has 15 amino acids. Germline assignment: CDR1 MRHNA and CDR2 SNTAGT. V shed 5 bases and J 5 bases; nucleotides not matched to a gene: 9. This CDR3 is CASSSEAGGLDEQYF. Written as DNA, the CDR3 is TGTGCCAGCAGTTCTGAAGCGGGGGGGCTCGACGAGCAGTACTTC.

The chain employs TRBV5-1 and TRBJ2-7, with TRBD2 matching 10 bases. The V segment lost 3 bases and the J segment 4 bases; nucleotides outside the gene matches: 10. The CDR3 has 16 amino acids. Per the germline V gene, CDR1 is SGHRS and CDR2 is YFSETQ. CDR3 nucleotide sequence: TGCGCCAGCAGCTCGCCGGAGGGACTAGCGATGTACGAGCAGTACTTC. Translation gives CASSSPEGLAMYEQYF.

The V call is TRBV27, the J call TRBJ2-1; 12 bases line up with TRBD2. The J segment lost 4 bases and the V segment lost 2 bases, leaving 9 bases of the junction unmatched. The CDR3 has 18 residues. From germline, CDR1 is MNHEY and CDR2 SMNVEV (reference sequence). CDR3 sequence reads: CASSLVASGGAGYNEQFF. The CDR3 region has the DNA TGTGCCAGCAGTTTAGTCGCTAGCGGGGGGGCCGGGTACAATGAGCAGTTCTTC.

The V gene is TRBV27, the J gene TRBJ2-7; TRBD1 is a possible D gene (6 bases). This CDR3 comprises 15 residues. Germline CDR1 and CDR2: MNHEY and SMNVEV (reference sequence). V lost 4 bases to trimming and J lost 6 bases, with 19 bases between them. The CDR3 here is CASSYSQGLGAEQYF. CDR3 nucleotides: TGTGCCAGCAGTTATTCCCAGGGGCTTGGAGCCGAGCAGTACTTC.

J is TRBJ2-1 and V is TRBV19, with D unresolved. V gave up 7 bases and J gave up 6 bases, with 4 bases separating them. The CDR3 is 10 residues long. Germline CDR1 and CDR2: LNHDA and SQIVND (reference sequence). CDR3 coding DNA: TGTGCCAGTACCGGCAATGAGCAGTTCTTC. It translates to CASTGNEQFF.

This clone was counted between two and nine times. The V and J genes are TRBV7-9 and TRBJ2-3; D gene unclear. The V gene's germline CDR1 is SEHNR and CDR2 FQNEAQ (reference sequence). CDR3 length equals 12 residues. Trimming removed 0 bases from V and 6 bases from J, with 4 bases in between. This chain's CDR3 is CASSLARDTQYF. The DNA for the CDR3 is TGTGCCAGCAGCTTAGCGCGGGATACGCAGTATTTT.

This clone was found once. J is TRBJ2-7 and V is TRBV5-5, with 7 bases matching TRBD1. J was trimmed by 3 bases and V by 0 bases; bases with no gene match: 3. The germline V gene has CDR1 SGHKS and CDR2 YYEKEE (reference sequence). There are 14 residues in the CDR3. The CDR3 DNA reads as TGTGCCAGCAGCTTGGGACAGGGTGGCTACGAGCAGTACTTC. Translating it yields CASSLGQGGYEQYF.

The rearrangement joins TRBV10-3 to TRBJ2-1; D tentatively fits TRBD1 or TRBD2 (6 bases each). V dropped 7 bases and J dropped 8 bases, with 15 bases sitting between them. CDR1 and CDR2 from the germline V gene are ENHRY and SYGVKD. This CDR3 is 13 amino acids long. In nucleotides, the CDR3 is TGTGCCATCACCGGAGGGGGGTCAGATGAGCAGTTCTTC. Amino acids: CAITGGGSDEQFF.

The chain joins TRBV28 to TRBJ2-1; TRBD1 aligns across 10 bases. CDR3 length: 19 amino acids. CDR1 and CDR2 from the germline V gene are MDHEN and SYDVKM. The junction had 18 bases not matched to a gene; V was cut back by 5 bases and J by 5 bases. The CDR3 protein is CASSTAGTGDLGANNEQFF. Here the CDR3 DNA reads TGTGCCAGCAGTACCGCCGGGACAGGGGATCTGGGGGCCAACAATGAGCAGTTCTTC.

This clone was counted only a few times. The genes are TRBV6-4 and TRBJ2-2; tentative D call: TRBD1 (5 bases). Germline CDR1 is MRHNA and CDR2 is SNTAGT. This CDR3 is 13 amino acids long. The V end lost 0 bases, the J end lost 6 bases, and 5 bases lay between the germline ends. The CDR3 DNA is TGTGCCAGCAGTGACTCACAGGCCGGGGAGCTGTTTTTT. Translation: CASSDSQAGELFF.

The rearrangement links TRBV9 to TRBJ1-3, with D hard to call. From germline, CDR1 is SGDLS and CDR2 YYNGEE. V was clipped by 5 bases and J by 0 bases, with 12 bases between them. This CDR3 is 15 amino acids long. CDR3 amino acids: CASSRSTPSGNTIYF. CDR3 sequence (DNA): TGTGCCAGCAGTCGGAGTACTCCCTCTGGAAACACCATATATTTT.

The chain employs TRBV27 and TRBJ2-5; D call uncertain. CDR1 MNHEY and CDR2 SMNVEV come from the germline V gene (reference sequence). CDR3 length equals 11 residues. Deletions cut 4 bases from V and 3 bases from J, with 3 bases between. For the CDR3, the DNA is TGTGCCAGCAGTTGGGAAGAGACCCAGTACTTC. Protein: CASSWEETQYF.

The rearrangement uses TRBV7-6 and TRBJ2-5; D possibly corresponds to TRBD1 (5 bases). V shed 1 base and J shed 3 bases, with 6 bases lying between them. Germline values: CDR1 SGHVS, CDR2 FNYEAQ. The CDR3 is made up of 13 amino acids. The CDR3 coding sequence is TGTGCCAGCAGCTTAGTAGGGGAAGAGACCCAGTACTTC. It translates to CASSLVGEETQYF.

The CDR3 loop reads CASSVWWGANNEQFF. The CDR3 bases are TGTGCCAGCAGCGTATGGTGGGGGGCCAACAATGAGCAGTTCTTC. V is TRBV9 and J is TRBJ2-1, with D perhaps assigned TRBD1 or TRBD2 (6 bases each). Germline V CDR1 and CDR2: SGDLS, YYNGEE. The CDR3 is 15 residues long. V lost 1 base to trimming and J lost 5 bases, with 13 bases between them. Full variable domain (outside the CDR3, taken from reference TRBV9 and TRBJ2-1): DSGVTQTPKHLITATGQRVTLRCSPRSGDLSVYWYQQSLDQGLQFLIQYYNGEERAKGNILERFSAQQFPDLHSELNLSSLELGDSALYFCASSVWWGANNEQFFGPGTRLTVL.

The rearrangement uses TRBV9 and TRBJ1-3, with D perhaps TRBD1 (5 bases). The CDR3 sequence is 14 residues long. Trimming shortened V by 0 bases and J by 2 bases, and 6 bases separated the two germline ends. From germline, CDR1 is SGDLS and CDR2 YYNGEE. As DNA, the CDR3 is TGTGCCAGCAGCGTAGCCAGGGCTGGAAACACCATATATTTT. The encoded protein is CASSVARAGNTIYF.

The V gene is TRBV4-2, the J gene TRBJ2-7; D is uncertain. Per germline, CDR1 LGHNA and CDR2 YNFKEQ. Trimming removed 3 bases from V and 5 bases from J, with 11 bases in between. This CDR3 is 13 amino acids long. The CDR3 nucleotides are TGTGCCAGCAGCCACTCCGAGGAGCACGAGCAGTACTTC. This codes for CASSHSEEHEQYF.

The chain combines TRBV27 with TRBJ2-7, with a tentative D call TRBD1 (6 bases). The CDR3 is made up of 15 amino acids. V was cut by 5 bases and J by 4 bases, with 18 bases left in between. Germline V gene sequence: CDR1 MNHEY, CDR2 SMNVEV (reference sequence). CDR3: CASSPNHREVYEQYF. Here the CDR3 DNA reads TGTGCCAGCAGTCCTAACCACAGGGAAGTATACGAGCAGTACTTC.

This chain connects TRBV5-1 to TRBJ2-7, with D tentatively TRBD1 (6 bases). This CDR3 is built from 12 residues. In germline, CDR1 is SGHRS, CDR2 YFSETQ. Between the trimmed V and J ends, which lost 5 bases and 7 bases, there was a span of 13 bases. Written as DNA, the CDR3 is TGCGCCAGCAGGGACAGCTTGAAGGAGCAGTACTTC. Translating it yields CASRDSLKEQYF.

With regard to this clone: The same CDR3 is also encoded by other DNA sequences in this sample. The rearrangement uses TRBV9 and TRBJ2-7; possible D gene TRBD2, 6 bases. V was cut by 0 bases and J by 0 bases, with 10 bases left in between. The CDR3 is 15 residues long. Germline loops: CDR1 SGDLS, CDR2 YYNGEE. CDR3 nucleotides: TGTGCCAGCAGCGTAGACGGGGGAAGCTCCTACGAGCAGTACTTC. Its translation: CASSVDGGSSYEQYF.

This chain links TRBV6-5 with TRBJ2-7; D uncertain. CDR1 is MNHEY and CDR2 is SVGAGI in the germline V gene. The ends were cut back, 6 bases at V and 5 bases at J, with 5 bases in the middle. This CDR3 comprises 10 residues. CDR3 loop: CASRDHEQYF. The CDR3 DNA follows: TGTGCCAGCAGGGACCACGAGCAGTACTTC.

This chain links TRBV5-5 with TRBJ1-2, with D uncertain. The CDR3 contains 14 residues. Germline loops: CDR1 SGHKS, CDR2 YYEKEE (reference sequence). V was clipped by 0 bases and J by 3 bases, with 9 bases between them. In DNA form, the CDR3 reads TGTGCCAGCAGCTTGGAGACGGGGTACTATGGCTACACCTTC. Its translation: CASSLETGYYGYTF.

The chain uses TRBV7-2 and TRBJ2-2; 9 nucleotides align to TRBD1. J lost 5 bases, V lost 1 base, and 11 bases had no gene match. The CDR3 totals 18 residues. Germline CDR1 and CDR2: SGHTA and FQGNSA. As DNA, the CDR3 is TGTGCCAGCAGCTTAGTACAGGGGGCGACACTCTCAACCGGGGAGCTGTTTTTT. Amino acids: CASSLVQGATLSTGELFF.

The CDR3 nucleotides are TGCGCCAGCAGTGAGTCGGGGCCAGGGGGCAATCAGCCCCAGCATTTT. Translation gives CASSESGPGGNQPQHF. The chain carries TRBV10-2 and TRBJ1-5; a weak D match, TRBD1 (6 bases). Trimming removed 0 bases at V and 2 bases at J, with 11 bases between. Germline V CDR1 and CDR2: WSHSY, SAAADI. CDR3 length equals 16 residues.